This TCR beta chain appears in the sequencing data of a study of regulatory T cells in long-lasting Graves disease. Time point here: newly diagnosed GD, antithyroid drugs for less than 3 months. PBMCs provided the RNA from which the TCR library was made. The authors drew patients from an endocrinology department in Xi'an, China. This clonotype was observed a few times. A read error is possible here, since a much larger clone lies one base away. This CDR3 contains 14 residues. Trimming took 5 bases from V and 14 from J, leaving 25 bases between them. Germline V lookup: CDR1 DFQATT, CDR2 SNEGSKA (reference sequence). Investigators prepared the TCR beta libraries by applying iRepertoire HTBI primers and Arm-PCR of CDR3 regions. A single record per CDR3 protein comes from TCRdb applying MiXCR to the multiplex PCR reads. The data show around 320,000 distinct CDR3 sequences, approximately 15% seen once. This same sample was also part of a study on T cells in Graves' hyperthyroidism and ophthalmopathy. That source reports: Model output signaled ophthalmopathy a median 6.5 months ahead of onset.

The source is a man aged 40-49 years with Graves disease. The sample in question was peripheral blood mononuclear cells (PBMCs), obtained at new diagnosis, from a patient treated with antithyroid drugs. The J gene is TRBJ2-1, the V gene TRBV20-1, with D possibly TRBD2 on 6 matching bases. In DNA, the CDR3 is TGCAGTGCTTACCGGGACTCACTAACTGGGCAGAAGTTCTTC. Its translation: CSAYRDSLTGQKFF.